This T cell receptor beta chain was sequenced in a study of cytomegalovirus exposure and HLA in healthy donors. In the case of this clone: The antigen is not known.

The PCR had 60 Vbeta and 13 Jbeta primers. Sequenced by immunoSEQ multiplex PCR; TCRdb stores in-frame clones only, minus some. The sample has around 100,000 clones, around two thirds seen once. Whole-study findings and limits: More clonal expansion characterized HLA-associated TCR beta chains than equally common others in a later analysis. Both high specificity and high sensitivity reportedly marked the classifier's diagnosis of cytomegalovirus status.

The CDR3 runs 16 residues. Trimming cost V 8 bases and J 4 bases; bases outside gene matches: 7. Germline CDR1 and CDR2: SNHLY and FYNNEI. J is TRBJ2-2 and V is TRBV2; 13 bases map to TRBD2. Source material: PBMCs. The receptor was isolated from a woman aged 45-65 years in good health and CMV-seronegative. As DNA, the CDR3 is TGTGCCAGCCACTACACTAGCGGGAGGGGCACCGGGGAGCTGTTTTTT. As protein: CASHYTSGRGTGELFF. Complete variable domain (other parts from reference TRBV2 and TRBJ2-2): EPEVTQTPSHQVTQMGQEVILRCVPISNHLYFYWYRQILGQKVEFLVSFYNNEISEKSEIFDDQFSVERPDGSNFTLKIRSTKLEDSAMYFCASHYTSGRGTGELFFGEGSRLTVL.